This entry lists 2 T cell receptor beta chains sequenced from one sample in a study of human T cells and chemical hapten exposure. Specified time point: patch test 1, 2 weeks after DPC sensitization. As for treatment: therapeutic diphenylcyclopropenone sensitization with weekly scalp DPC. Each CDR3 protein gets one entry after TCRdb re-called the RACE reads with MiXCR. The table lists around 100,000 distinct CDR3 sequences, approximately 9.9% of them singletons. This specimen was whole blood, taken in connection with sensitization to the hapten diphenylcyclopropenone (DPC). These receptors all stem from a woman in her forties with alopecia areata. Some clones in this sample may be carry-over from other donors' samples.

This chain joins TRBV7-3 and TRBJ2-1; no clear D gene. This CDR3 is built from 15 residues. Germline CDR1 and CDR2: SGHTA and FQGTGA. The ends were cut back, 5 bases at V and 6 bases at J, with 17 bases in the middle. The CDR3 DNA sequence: TGTGCCAGCAGCAAAGCCTCCGACCCTCTCAATGAGCAGTTCTTC. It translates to CASSKASDPLNEQFF.

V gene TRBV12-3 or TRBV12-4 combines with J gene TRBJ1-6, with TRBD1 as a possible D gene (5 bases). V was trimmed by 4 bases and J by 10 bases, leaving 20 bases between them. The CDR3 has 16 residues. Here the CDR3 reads CASSSQGGLVGSPLHF. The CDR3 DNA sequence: TGTGCCAGCAGTTCCCAGGGAGGTTTGGTAGGGTCACCCCTCCACTTT.